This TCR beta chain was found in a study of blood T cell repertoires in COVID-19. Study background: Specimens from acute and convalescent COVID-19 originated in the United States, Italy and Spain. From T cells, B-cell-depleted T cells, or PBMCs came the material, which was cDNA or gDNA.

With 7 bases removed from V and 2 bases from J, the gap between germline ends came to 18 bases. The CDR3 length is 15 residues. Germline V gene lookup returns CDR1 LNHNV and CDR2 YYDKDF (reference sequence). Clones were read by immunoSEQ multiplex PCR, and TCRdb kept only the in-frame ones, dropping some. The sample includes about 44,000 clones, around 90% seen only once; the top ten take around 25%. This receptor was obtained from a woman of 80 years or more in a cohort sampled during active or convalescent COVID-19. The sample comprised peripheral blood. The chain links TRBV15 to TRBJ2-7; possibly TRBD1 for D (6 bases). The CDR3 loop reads CATTPDPGVTYEQYF. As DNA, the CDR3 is TGTGCCACCACCCCAGACCCAGGGGTAACCTACGAGCAGTACTTC.